The rows below give T cell receptor beta chains drawn from one sample of a study of blood T cell repertoires in COVID-19. Assay: immunoSEQ multiplex PCR; the TCRdb copy retains only in-frame clones and omits some. The sample contains approximately 300,000 clones, 85% to 90% of which appear only once. Sample: peripheral blood. The receptors shown here come from a woman aged 45-60 years with COVID-19, enrolled during active disease. CDR3s include the opening cysteine and the closing phenylalanine or tryptophan. The order of the fields is CDR3 length, D gene, clone size, V gene, J gene, CDR3 protein, CDR3 DNA. D genes are given only for firm matches. Rows give clone size only sometimes, using once, few, many, or a class for an expanded clone.

CDR3 length: 14
D gene: TRBD1
clone size: NA
V gene: TRBV6-5
J gene: TRBJ2-3
CDR3 protein: CASTGTGVADTQYF
CDR3 DNA: TGTGCCAGCACCGGGACAGGGGTAGCAGATACGCAGTATTTT

CDR3 length: 13
D gene: NA
clone size: NA
V gene: TRBV29-1
J gene: TRBJ1-1
CDR3 protein: CSVASGTNTEAFF
CDR3 DNA: TGCAGCGTGGCCAGCGGGACCAACACTGAAGCTTTCTTT

CDR3 length: 13
D gene: TRBD1
clone size: NA
V gene: TRBV7-2
J gene: TRBJ2-7
CDR3 protein: CASSFTGAYEQYF
CDR3 DNA: TGTGCCAGCAGCTTCACAGGGGCCTACGAGCAGTACTTC

CDR3 length: 15
D gene: TRBD1
clone size: NA
V gene: TRBV5-1
J gene: TRBJ1-4
CDR3 protein: CASSLTGGTNEKLFF
CDR3 DNA: TGCGCCAGCAGCTTAACAGGGGGGACTAATGAAAAACTGTTTTTT

CDR3 length: 17
D gene: TRBD1
clone size: NA
V gene: TRBV11-2
J gene: TRBJ1-1
CDR3 protein: CASNKISRPGGLVEAFF
CDR3 DNA: TGTGCCAGCAACAAAATCTCTCGGCCAGGGGGGTTAGTTGAAGCTTTCTTT

CDR3 length: 17
D gene: TRBD2
clone size: NA
V gene: TRBV3-1/TRBV3-2
J gene: TRBJ2-1
CDR3 protein: CASSHPPLAGGYNEQFF
CDR3 DNA: TGTGCCAGCAGCCATCCCCCCCTAGCGGGAGGCTACAATGAGCAGTTCTTC

CDR3 length: 15
D gene: TRBD1
clone size: few
V gene: TRBV5-4
J gene: TRBJ1-2
CDR3 protein: CASSSPGQGGYGYTF
CDR3 DNA: TGTGCCAGCAGCTCTCCCGGACAGGGAGGATATGGCTACACCTTC

CDR3 length: 15
D gene: NA
clone size: NA
V gene: TRBV19
J gene: TRBJ1-3
CDR3 protein: CASSIGEVYGNTIYF
CDR3 DNA: TGTGCCAGTAGTATAGGCGAGGTTTACGGAAACACCATATATTTT

CDR3 length: 15
D gene: TRBD1
clone size: NA
V gene: TRBV27
J gene: TRBJ1-1
CDR3 protein: CASSEQGIPGTEAFF
CDR3 DNA: TGTGCCAGCAGTGAACAGGGGATACCCGGTACTGAAGCTTTCTTT

CDR3 length: 16
D gene: NA
clone size: NA
V gene: TRBV7-8
J gene: TRBJ1-2
CDR3 protein: CASSLDRAGRNYGYTF
CDR3 DNA: TGTGCCAGCAGCTTAGATAGGGCGGGGAGGAACTATGGCTACACCTTC

CDR3 length: 17
D gene: TRBD2
clone size: NA
V gene: TRBV19
J gene: TRBJ2-1
CDR3 protein: CASSRASGRDPYNEQFF
CDR3 DNA: TGTGCCAGTAGTCGGGCTAGCGGGAGGGATCCCTACAATGAGCAGTTCTTC

CDR3 length: 16
D gene: NA
clone size: NA
V gene: TRBV5-1
J gene: TRBJ1-1
CDR3 protein: CASSMGGGSMNTEAFF
CDR3 DNA: TGCGCCAGCAGCATGGGCGGAGGATCCATGAACACTGAAGCTTTCTTT

CDR3 length: 12
D gene: NA
clone size: NA
V gene: TRBV11-3
J gene: TRBJ2-4
CDR3 protein: CASEGTGDIQYF
CDR3 DNA: TGTGCCAGCGAAGGGACTGGGGACATTCAGTACTTC

CDR3 length: 13
D gene: TRBD2
clone size: few
V gene: TRBV28
J gene: TRBJ2-1
CDR3 protein: CASSSEVSGLAFF
CDR3 DNA: TGTGCCAGCAGTTCTGAAGTTAGCGGGTTGGCTTTCTTC

CDR3 length: 15
D gene: TRBD2
clone size: NA
V gene: TRBV24-1
J gene: TRBJ2-3
CDR3 protein: CATAAGGGTTDTQYF
CDR3 DNA: TGTGCCACCGCGGCGGGGGGAGGTACCACAGATACGCAGTATTTT

CDR3 length: 14
D gene: NA
clone size: NA
V gene: TRBV6-5
J gene: TRBJ1-1
CDR3 protein: CASTISRENTEAFF
CDR3 DNA: TGTGCCAGCACCATAAGCCGGGAGAACACTGAAGCTTTCTTT

CDR3 length: 15
D gene: NA
clone size: NA
V gene: TRBV6-1
J gene: TRBJ1-1
CDR3 protein: CASSDLDRPPFEAFF
CDR3 DNA: TGTGCCAGCAGTGACCTCGACAGGCCTCCCTTTGAAGCTTTCTTT

CDR3 length: 16
D gene: NA
clone size: NA
V gene: TRBV9
J gene: TRBJ1-4
CDR3 protein: CASSGGWGATNEKLFF
CDR3 DNA: TGTGCCAGCAGCGGCGGGTGGGGGGCAACTAATGAAAAACTGTTTTTT

CDR3 length: 15
D gene: TRBD2
clone size: once
V gene: TRBV30
J gene: TRBJ2-7
CDR3 protein: CAWSRRAGGHNEQYF
CDR3 DNA: TGTGCCTGGAGCAGACGGGCGGGAGGGCACAACGAGCAGTACTTC